This T cell receptor beta chain was profiled in a study of patients and donors after allogeneic stem cell transplantation. TCRdb ran MiXCR on the RT-PCR reads and lists one entry per CDR3 protein. The data show roughly 960,000 distinct CDR3 sequences, approximately 19% seen once. This clonotype was counted a few times. Trimming removed 8 bases from V and 5 bases from J, with 11 bases in between. The CDR3 is 12 residues long. The chain links TRBV12-3 or TRBV12-4 to TRBJ2-3; D call uncertain. The source material was blood, either unsorted or a sorted T cell fraction (not recorded which). The clonotype originates from a human donor who was either an allogeneic HSCT recipient or a stem cell or donor lymphocyte infusion donor (not recorded which). It is not recorded whose cells these are; they may come from a transplant donor. CDR3 DNA sequence: TGTGCCAGCGGGGTAAGGGAAGATACGCAGTATTTT. Translation: CASGVREDTQYF.